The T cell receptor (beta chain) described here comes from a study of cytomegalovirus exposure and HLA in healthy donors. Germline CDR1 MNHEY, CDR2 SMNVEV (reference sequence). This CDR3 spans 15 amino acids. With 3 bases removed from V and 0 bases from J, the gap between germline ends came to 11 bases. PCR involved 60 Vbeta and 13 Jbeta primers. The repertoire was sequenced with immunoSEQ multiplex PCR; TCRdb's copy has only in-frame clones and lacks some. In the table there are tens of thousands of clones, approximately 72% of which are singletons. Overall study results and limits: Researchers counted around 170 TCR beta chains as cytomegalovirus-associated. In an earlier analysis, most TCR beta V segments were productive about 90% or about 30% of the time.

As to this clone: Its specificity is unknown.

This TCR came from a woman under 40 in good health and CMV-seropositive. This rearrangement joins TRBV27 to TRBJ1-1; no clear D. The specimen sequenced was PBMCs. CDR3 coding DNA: TGTGCCAGCAGTTTTAAGGTGGGCTTGAACACTGAAGCTTTCTTT. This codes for CASSFKVGLNTEAFF.